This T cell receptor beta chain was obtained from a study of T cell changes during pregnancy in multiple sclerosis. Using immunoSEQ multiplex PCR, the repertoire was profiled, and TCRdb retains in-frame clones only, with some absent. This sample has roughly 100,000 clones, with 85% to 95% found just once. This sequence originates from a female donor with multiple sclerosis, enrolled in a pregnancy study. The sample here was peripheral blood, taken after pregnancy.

The CDR3: CASSGLAGYNEQFF. Here the CDR3 DNA reads TGTGCCAGCAGTGGACTAGCGGGGTACAATGAGCAGTTCTTC. This chain uses TRBV2 with TRBJ2-1; 11 bases are a match to TRBD2. Trimming at V came to 4 bases and at J to 4 bases, leaving 0 bases not matched to a gene. Germline lookup yields CDR1 SNHLY and CDR2 FYNNEI. The CDR3 runs 14 residues.